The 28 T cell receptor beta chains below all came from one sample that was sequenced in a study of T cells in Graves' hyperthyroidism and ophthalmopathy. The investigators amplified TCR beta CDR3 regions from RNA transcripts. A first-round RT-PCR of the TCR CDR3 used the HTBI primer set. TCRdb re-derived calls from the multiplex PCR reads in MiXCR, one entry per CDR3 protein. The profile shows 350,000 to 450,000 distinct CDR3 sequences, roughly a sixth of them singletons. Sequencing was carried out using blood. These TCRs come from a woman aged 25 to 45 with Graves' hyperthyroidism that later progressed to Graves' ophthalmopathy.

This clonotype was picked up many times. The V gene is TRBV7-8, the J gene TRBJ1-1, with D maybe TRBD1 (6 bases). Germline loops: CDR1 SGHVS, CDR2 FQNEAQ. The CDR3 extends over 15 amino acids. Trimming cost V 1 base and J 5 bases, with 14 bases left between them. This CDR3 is CASSLGTGLRTEAFF. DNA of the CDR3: TGTGCCAGCAGCTTAGGAACAGGGTTGAGGACTGAAGCTTTCTTT.

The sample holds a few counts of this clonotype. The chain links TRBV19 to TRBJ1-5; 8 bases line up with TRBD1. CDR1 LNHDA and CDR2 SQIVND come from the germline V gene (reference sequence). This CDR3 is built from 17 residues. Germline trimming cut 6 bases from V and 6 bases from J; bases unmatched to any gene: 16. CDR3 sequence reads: CASRRYDRGRSVQPQHF. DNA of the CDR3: TGTGCCAGTAGGCGGTATGACAGGGGCAGATCCGTTCAGCCCCAGCATTTT.

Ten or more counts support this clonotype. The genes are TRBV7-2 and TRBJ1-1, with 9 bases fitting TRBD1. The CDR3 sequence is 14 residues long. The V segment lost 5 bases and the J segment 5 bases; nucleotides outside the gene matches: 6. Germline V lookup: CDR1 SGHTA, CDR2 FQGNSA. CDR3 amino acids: CASSRKGQGTEAFF. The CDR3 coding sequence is TGTGCCAGCAGCCGAAAAGGACAGGGGACTGAAGCTTTCTTT. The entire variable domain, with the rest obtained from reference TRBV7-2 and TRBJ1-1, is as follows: GAGVSQSPSNKVTEKGKDVELRCDPISGHTALYWYRQSLGQGLEFLIYFQGNSAPDKSGLPSDRFSAERTGGSVSTLTIQRTQQEDSAVYLCASSRKGQGTEAFFGQGTRLTVV.

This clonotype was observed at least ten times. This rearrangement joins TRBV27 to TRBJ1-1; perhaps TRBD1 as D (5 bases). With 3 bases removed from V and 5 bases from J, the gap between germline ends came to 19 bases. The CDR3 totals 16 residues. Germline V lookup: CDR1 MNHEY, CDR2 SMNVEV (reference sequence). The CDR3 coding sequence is TGTGCCAGCAGTTTTGGGGGACCCACCGGGGGGACTGAAGCTTTCTTT. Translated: CASSFGGPTGGTEAFF.

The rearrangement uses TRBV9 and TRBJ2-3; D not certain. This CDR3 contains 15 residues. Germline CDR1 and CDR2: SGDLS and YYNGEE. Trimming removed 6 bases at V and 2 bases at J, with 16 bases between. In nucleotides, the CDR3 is TGTGCCAGCACCCCGGGCCTAATCATCACAGATACGCAGTATTTT. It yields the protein CASTPGLIITDTQYF.

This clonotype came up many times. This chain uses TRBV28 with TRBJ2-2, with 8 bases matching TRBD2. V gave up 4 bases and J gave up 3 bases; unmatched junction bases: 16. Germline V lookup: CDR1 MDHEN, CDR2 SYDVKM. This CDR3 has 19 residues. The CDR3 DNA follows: TGTGCCAGCAGTTGTGGGCGGGGGGCGCTGGATTCGGACACCGGGGAGCTGTTTTTT. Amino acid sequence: CASSCGRGALDSDTGELFF. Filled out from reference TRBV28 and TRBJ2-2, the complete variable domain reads DVKVTQSSRYLVKRTGEKVFLECVQDMDHENMFWYRQDPGLGLRLIYFSYDVKMKEKGDIPEGYSVSREKKERFSLILESASTNQTSMYLCASSCGRGALDSDTGELFFGEGSRLTVL.

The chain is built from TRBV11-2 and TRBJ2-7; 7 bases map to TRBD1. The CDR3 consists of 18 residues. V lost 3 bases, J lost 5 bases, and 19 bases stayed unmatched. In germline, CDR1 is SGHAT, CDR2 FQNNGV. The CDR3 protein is CASSFDTREGALRDEQYF. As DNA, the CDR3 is TGTGCCAGCAGCTTCGATACCCGCGAGGGGGCGCTCAGGGACGAGCAGTACTTC. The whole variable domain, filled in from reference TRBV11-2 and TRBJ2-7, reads EAGVAQSPRYKIIEKRQSVAFWCNPISGHATLYWYQQILGQGPKLLIQFQNNGVVDDSQLPKDRFSAERLKGVDSTLKIQPAKLEDSAVYLCASSFDTREGALRDEQYFGPGTRLTVT.

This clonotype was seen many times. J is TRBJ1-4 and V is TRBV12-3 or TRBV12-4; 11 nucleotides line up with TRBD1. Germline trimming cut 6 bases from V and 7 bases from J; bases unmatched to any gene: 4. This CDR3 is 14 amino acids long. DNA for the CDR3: TGTGCCAGCAGCCCCGGGACAGGGGGTGAAAAACTGTTTTTT. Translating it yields CASSPGTGGEKLFF.

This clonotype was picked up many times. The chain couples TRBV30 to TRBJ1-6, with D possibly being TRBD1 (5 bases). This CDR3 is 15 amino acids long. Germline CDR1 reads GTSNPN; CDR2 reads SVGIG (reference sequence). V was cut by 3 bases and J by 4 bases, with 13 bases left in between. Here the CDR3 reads CAWRSGERYNSPLHF. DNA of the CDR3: TGTGCCTGGAGGTCGGGGGAACGTTATAATTCACCCCTCCACTTT.

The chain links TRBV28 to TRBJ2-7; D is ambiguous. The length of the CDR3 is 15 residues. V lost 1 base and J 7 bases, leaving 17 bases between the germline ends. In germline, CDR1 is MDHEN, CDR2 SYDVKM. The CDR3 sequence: CASSLFRSTPNEQYF. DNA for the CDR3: TGTGCCAGCAGTTTATTCAGATCGACACCCAATGAGCAGTACTTC.

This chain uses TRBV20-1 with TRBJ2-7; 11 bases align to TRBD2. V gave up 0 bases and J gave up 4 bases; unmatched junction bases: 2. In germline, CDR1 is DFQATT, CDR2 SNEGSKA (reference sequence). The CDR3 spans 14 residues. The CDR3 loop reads CSARDSGRVYEQYF. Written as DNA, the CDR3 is TGCAGTGCTAGAGATAGCGGGAGGGTATACGAGCAGTACTTC.

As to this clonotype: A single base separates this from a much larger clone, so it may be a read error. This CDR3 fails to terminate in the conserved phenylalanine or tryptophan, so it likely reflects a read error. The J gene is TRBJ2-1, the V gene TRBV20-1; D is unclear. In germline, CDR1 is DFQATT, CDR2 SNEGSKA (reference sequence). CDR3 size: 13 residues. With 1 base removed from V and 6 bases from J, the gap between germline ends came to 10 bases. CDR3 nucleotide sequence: TGCAGTGCTAGAGCCCCGACGGGCAATGAGCAGTTCCTC. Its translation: CSARAPTGNEQFL.

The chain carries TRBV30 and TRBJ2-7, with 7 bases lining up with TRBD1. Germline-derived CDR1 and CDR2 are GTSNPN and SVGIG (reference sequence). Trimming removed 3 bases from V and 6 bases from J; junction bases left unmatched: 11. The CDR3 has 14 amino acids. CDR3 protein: CAWSLGQGESEQYF. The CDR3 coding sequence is TGTGCCTGGAGCCTAGGGCAGGGGGAAAGCGAGCAGTACTTC. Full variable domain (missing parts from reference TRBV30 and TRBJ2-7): SQTIHQWPATLVQPVGSPLSLECTVEGTSNPNLYWYRQAAGRGLQLLFYSVGIGQISSEVPQNLSASRPQDRQFILSSKKLLLSDSGFYLCAWSLGQGESEQYFGPGTRLTVT.

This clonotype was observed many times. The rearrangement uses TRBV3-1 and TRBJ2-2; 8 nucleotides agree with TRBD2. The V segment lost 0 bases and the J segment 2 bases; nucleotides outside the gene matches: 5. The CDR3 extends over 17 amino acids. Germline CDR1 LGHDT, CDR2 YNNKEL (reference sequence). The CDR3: CASSQDILAGNTGELFF. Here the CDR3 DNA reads TGTGCCAGCAGCCAAGATATCCTAGCGGGTAACACCGGGGAGCTGTTTTTT.

CDR3 amino acids: CASSSDTGYGYTF. Here the CDR3 DNA reads TGTGCCAGCAGTTCTGACACTGGTTATGGCTACACCTTC. The chain uses TRBV2 and TRBJ1-2; no clear D. Germline CDR1 reads SNHLY; CDR2 reads FYNNEI. The CDR3 has 13 amino acids. The V end lost 5 bases, the J end lost 5 bases, and 12 bases lay between the germline ends.

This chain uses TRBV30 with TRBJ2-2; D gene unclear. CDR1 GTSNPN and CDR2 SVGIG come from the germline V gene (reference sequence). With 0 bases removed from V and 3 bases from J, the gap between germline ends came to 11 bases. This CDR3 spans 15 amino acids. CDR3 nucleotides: TGTGCCTGGAGTGTCTCGGGTATGGACACCGGGGAGCTGTTTTTT. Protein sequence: CAWSVSGMDTGELFF.

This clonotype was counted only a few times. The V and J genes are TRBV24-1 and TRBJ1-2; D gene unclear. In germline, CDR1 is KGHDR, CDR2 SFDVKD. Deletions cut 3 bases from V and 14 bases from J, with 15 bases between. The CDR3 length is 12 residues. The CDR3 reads CATSDGQAPSTF. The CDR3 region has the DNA TGTGCCACCAGTGATGGTCAAGCCCCCTCGACCTTC.

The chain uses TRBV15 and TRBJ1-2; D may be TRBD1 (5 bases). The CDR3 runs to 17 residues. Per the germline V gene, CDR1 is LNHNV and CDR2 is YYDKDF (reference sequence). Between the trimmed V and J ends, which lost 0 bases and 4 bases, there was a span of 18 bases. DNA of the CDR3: TGTGCCACCAGCAGAGATCTTAGCACAGGATCGGGCTATGGCTACACCTTC. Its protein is CATSRDLSTGSGYGYTF.

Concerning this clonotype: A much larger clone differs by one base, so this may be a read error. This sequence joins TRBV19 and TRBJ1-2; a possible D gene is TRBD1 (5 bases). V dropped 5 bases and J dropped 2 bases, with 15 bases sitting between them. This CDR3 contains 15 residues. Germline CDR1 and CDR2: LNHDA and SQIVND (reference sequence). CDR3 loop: CASSPRQLPNYGYTF. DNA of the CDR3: TGTGCCAGTAGTCCCCGACAGCTACCGAACTATGGCTACACCTTC.

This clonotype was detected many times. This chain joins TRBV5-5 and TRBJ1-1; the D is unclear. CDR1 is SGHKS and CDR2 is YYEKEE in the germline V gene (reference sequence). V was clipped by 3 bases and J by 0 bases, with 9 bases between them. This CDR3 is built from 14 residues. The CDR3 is CASSYDPVNTEAFF. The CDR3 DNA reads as TGTGCCAGCAGCTATGACCCCGTGAACACTGAAGCTTTCTTT. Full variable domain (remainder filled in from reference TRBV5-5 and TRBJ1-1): DAGVTQSPTHLIKTRGQQVTLRCSPISGHKSVSWYQQVLGQGPQFIFQYYEKEERGRGNFPDRFSARQFPNYSSELNVNALLLGDSALYLCASSYDPVNTEAFFGQGTRLTVV.

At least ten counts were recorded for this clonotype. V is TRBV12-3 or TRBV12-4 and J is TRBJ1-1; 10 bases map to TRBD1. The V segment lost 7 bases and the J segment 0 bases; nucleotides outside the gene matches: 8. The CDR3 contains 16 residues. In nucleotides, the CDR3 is TGTGCCAGCAAAGGGGACAGGGGAGTGGTGAACACTGAAGCTTTCTTT. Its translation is CASKGDRGVVNTEAFF.

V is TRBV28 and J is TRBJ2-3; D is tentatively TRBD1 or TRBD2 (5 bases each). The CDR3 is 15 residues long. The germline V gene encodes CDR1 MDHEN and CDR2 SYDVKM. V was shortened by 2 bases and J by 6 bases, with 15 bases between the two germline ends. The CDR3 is CASSLGGRLRDTQYF. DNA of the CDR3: TGTGCCAGCAGTTTAGGGGGACGGCTGCGGGATACGCAGTATTTT.

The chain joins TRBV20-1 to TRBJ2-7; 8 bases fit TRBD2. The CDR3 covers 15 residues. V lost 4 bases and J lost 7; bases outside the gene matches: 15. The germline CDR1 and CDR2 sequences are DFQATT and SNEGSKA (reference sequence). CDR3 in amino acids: CSATRGAGVVWEQYF. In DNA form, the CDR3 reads TGCAGTGCTACCCGGGGAGCGGGAGTAGTTTGGGAGCAGTACTTC.

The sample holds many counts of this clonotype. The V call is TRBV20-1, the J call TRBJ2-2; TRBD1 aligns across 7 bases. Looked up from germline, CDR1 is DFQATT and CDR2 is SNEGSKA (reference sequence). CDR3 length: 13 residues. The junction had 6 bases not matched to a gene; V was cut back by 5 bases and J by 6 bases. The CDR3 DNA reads TGCAGTGCTTTGATGACAGGGCCCGGGGAGCTGTTTTTT. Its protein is CSALMTGPGELFF.

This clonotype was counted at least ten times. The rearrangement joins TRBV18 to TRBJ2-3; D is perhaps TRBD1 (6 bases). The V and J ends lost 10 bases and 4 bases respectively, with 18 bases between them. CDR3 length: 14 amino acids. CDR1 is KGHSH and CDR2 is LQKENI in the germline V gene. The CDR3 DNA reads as TGTGCCACCAAAACAGGGCATCTCGCAGATACGCAGTATTTT. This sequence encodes CATKTGHLADTQYF.

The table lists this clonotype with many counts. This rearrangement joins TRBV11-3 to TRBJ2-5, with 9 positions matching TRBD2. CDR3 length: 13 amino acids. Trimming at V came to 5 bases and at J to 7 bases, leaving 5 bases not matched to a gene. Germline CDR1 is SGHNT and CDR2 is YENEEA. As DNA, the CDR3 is TGTGCCAGCAGCCGAGAGACTAGCGGGACCCAGTACTTC. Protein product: CASSRETSGTQYF.

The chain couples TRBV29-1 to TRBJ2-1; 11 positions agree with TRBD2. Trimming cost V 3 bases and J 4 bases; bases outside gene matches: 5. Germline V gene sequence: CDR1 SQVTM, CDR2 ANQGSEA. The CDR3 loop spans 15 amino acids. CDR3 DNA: TGCAGCGTTGACGATGGGACTAGCGGATACAATGAGCAGTTCTTC. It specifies CSVDDGTSGYNEQFF.

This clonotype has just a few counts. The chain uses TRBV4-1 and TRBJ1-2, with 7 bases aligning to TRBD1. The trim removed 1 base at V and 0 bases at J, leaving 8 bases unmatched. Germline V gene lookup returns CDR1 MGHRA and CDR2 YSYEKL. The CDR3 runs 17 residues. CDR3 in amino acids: CASSQGQGPIPNYGYTF. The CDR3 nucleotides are TGCGCCAGCAGCCAAGGACAGGGACCAATTCCTAACTATGGCTACACCTTC.